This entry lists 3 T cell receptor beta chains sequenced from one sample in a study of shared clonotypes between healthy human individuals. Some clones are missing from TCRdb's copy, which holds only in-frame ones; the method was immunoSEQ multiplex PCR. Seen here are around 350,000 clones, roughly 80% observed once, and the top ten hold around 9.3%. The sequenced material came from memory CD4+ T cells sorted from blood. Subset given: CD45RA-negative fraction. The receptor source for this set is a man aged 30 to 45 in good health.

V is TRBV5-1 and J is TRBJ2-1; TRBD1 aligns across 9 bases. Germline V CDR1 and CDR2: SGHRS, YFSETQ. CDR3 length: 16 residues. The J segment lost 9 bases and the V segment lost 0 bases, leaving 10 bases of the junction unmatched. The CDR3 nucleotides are TGCGCCAGCAGCTTGGCCACGGGACAGGGCGGCCGTGAGCAGTTCTTC. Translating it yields CASSLATGQGGREQFF.

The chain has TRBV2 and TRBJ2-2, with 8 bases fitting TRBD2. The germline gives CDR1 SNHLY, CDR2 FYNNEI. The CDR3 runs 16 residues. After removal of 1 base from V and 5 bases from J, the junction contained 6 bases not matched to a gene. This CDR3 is CASSEERAGVTGELFF. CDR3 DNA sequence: TGTGCCAGCAGTGAAGAGAGAGCGGGAGTTACCGGGGAGCTGTTTTTT.

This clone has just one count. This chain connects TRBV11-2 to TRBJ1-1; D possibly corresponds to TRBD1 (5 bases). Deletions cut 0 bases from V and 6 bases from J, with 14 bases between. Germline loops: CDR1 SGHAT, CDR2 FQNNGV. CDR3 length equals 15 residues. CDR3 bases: TGTGCCAGCAGCTTAGATCGGGTGGGGCTCGCTGAAGCTTTCTTT. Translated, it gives CASSLDRVGLAEAFF.